This T cell receptor beta chain was captured in a study of OX40 agonist ivuxolimab in advanced cancers. Overall study context: Ivuxolimab, an antibody acting as an agonist of OX40 (CD134), was used to treat patients. Dose-escalation patients' cancers were hepatocellular carcinoma, melanoma, renal cell or head and neck cancer. Therapy given before enrollment (anti-PD-1, anti-PD-L1 or anti-CTLA-4) was allowed, and under 45% had some. Study-wide results and limits: Clonal expansion from baseline to week 6 occurred in both CD4+ and CD8+ T cells.

The method was immunoSEQ multiplex PCR; TCRdb's version includes in-frame clones alone and lacks a portion of them. Of 69,000 or so clones listed, about nine tenths are singletons. Germline V CDR1 and CDR2: MDHEN, SYDVKM. The ends were cut back, 1 base at V and 2 bases at J, with 5 bases in the middle. The CDR3 has 13 residues. As concerns this clone: Its cognate antigen is unknown.

This clonotype originated in an adult with an advanced solid tumor such as melanoma, head and neck, liver or kidney cancer. This chain connects TRBV28 to TRBJ1-2, with no clear D. The sequencing here drew on CD4+ or CD8+ T cells sorted from blood, taken in a trial of the OX40 agonist ivuxolimab. The CDR3 loop reads CASSLFRNYGYTF. DNA of the CDR3: TGTGCCAGCAGTTTATTCAGGAACTATGGCTACACCTTC.